This T cell receptor (beta chain) was documented in a study of cytomegalovirus exposure and HLA in healthy donors. PCR amplification relied on 60 Vbeta primers (plus 13 Jbeta primers). Only in-frame clones appear in the TCRdb table, and some are missing; sequencing was by immunoSEQ multiplex PCR. The sample includes under 200,000 clones, over 70% seen only once; the top ten take roughly 3%. Germline CDR1 and CDR2: MGHDK and SYGVNS. V lost 2 bases and J lost 3, with 7 bases in between. The CDR3 has 13 amino acids. The V and J genes are TRBV25-1 and TRBJ1-2; no definite D call. Sequenced: PBMCs. The clonotype was recovered from a woman between 45 and 60 years old in good health and CMV-seropositive. CDR3 DNA sequence: TGTGCCAGCAGTGAACCAGGATACTATGGCTACACCTTC. Translating it yields CASSEPGYYGYTF.